This TCR beta chain came from a study of T cells in tuberculosis. Study results and caveats: Active tuberculosis TCR-alpha repertoires lay closer to GMM-specific TCRs than IGRA-negative controls, suggesting clonal expansion.

Turning to this clone: Antigen specificity is unknown.

The method was immunoSEQ multiplex PCR; TCRdb's version includes in-frame clones alone and lacks a portion of them. This repertoire shows 30,000 to 35,000 clones, 85% to 95% found once; its top ten account for more than 6.5%. Each donor contributed approximately 100,000 T cells on average, unsorted. The germline gives CDR1 PRHDT, CDR2 FYEKMQ (reference sequence). V lost 4 bases, J lost 3 bases, and 5 bases stayed unmatched. The CDR3 length is 16 residues. This sequence joins TRBV13 and TRBJ2-7; 14 positions match TRBD2. This clonotype was obtained from a donor aged 5 to 30 with latent tuberculosis or without tuberculosis infection. Some clones in this sample may be carry-over from other donors' samples. Sample: PBMCs. CDR3 DNA sequence: TGTGCCAGCAGCTCGGGGACTAGCGGGAGAGACTACGAGCAGTACTTC. It encodes CASSSGTSGRDYEQYF.